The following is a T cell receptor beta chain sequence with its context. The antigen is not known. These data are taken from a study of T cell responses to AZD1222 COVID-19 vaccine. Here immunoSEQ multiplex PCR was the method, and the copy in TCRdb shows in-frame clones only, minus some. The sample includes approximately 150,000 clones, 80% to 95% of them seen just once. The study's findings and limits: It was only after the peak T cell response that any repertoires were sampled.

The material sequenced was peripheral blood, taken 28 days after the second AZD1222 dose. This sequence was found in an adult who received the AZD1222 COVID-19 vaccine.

This chain's CDR3 is CASSLSRRLSGPRYNEQFF. The CDR3 DNA reads as TGTGCCAGCAGTTTATCCCGACGACTGAGCGGGCCAAGATACAATGAGCAGTTCTTC. The gene calls are TRBV27 and TRBJ2-1; D possibly corresponds to TRBD2 (6 bases). V was pared by 0 bases and J by 4 bases, with 22 bases between. The CDR3 length is 19 residues. The germline V gene has CDR1 MNHEY and CDR2 SMNVEV (reference sequence).